A single sample is the source of the 17 T cell receptor beta chains below, sequenced in a study of glioma-infiltrating T cells after dendritic cell vaccination. Profiled with immunoSEQ multiplex PCR; TCRdb holds only in-frame clones, not every one. The sample holds about 92,000 clones, 80% to 90% seen once. The specimen comprised blood, sampled before dendritic cell vaccination. The receptors were gathered from a human donor with glioblastoma.

This chain joins TRBV6-5 and TRBJ1-1; no reliable D call. Between the trimmed V and J ends, which lost 2 bases and 2 bases, there was a span of 9 bases. The CDR3 loop spans 14 amino acids. The V gene's germline CDR1 is MNHEY and CDR2 SVGAGI. CDR3 region: CASSYRSFNTEAFF. CDR3 bases: TGTGCCAGCAGTTACCGGTCATTTAACACTGAAGCTTTCTTT.

The J gene is TRBJ1-1, the V gene TRBV6-6; 8 bases map to TRBD1. Per germline, CDR1 MNHNY and CDR2 SVGAGI (reference sequence). V shed 2 bases and J 5 bases; nucleotides not matched to a gene: 10. This CDR3 is built from 16 residues. The CDR3 region is CASSYLGQGSLTEAFF. CDR3 in DNA: TGTGCCAGCAGTTACCTCGGACAGGGAAGTCTAACTGAAGCTTTCTTT.

J is TRBJ2-2 and V is TRBV5-4; 7 nucleotides match TRBD2. Germline-derived CDR1 and CDR2 are SGHNT and YYREEE (reference sequence). There are 16 residues in the CDR3. The J segment lost 1 base and the V segment lost 0 bases, leaving 3 bases of the junction unmatched. CDR3 coding DNA: TGTGCCAGCAGCTTGGACGGGGGGAAGAACACCGGGGAGCTGTTTTTT. Amino acid sequence: CASSLDGGKNTGELFF.

The rearrangement uses TRBV6-5 and TRBJ1-1; D remains unclear. The ends were cut back, 4 bases at V and 0 bases at J, with 9 bases in the middle. CDR1 and CDR2 from the germline V gene are MNHEY and SVGAGI. The CDR3 consists of 14 residues. For the CDR3, the DNA is TGTGCCAGCAGTTCTACAGATATGAACACTGAAGCTTTCTTT. This gives the protein CASSSTDMNTEAFF.

This chain joins TRBV2 and TRBJ2-1, with TRBD2 identical over 14 bases. CDR3 size: 16 residues. With V trimmed by 5 bases and J by 8 bases, 8 bases remained unmatched. Germline loops: CDR1 SNHLY, CDR2 FYNNEI. The CDR3 region is CASSHQSGLAGDEQFF. In DNA form, the CDR3 reads TGTGCCAGCAGTCACCAATCGGGACTAGCGGGAGATGAGCAGTTCTTC.

The chain employs TRBV9 and TRBJ2-1, with 8 bases matching TRBD2. The CDR3 extends over 13 amino acids. J lost 8 bases, V lost 4 bases, and 5 bases had no gene match. Per germline, CDR1 SGDLS and CDR2 YYNGEE. The CDR3 nucleotides read TGTGCCAGCAGCCTCGGACTAGCACATGAGCAGTTCTTC. It specifies CASSLGLAHEQFF.

This clone was observed a few times. The chain recombines TRBV5-6 with TRBJ2-1, with TRBD1 matching over 7 bases. V gave up 4 bases and J gave up 8 bases; unmatched junction bases: 9. The CDR3 extends over 14 amino acids. Germline CDR1 and CDR2: SGHDT and YYEEEE. CDR3 nucleotide sequence: TGTGCCAGCAGCGAACAGGGGATGGCCGATGAGCAGTTCTTC. It specifies CASSEQGMADEQFF.

The chain joins TRBV27 to TRBJ2-1; 13 bases line up with TRBD2. Trimming cost V 2 bases and J 8 bases; bases outside gene matches: 6. The CDR3 is made up of 16 amino acids. Germline-derived CDR1 and CDR2 are MNHEY and SMNVEV (reference sequence). In nucleotides, the CDR3 is TGTGCCAGCAGTTTAGGCATAGGACTAGCGGGGGATGAGCAGTTCTTC. It specifies CASSLGIGLAGDEQFF.

The rearrangement uses TRBV6-1 and TRBJ2-1, with TRBD2 matching 8 bases. Germline V gene sequence: CDR1 MNHNS, CDR2 SASEGT. CDR3 length: 15 amino acids. Trimming cost V 5 bases and J 15 bases; bases outside gene matches: 18. Here the CDR3 DNA reads TGTGCCAGCAGTCAGCCCCTAGCGGGTGCCTTCATCCCGTTCTTC. Protein: CASSQPLAGAFIPFF.

This clone came up a few times. This chain connects TRBV7-9 to TRBJ2-5, with 8 bases lining up with TRBD2. The CDR3 is made up of 16 amino acids. The V and J ends lost 2 bases and 5 bases, in that order; junction bases with no gene match: 10. Germline V CDR1 and CDR2: SEHNR, FQNEAQ (reference sequence). CDR3 sequence (DNA): TGTGCCAGCAGCTTACGACGGGGGGGGCCTGGGGAGACCCAGTACTTC. Its protein is CASSLRRGGPGETQYF.

The chain combines TRBV7-9 with TRBJ1-4, with a possible D match to TRBD1 (5 bases). Germline CDR1 is SEHNR and CDR2 is FQNEAQ (reference sequence). CDR3 length equals 17 residues. The V end was cut by 3 bases, the J end by 8 bases, with 22 bases between. As DNA, the CDR3 is TGTGCCAGCAGCTTCCCAGATGGGACTAACTTCGGGGAAAAACTGTTTTTT. Its translation: CASSFPDGTNFGEKLFF.

This clone is a singleton in its sample. The chain is built from TRBV15 and TRBJ1-5; D not resolved. There are 15 residues in the CDR3. Trimming shortened V by 0 bases and J by 2 bases, and 8 bases separated the two germline ends. Germline assignment: CDR1 LNHNV and CDR2 YYDKDF (reference sequence). The CDR3 protein is CATSREVSGNQPQHF. CDR3 in DNA: TGTGCCACCAGCAGAGAGGTGAGCGGCAATCAGCCCCAGCATTTT.

J is TRBJ1-2 and V is TRBV13; D is ambiguous. Trimming stripped 0 bases from V and 4 bases from J, with 6 bases between. The CDR3 runs 13 residues. CDR1 and CDR2 from the germline V gene are PRHDT and FYEKMQ (reference sequence). As DNA, the CDR3 is TGTGCCAGCAGCTTAGGCCCAGGCTATGGCTACACCTTC. Its translation: CASSLGPGYGYTF.

CDR3: CASSLGSGRLFYEQYF. The DNA for the CDR3 is TGTGCCAGCAGCTTGGGTAGCGGGAGGCTTTTCTACGAGCAGTACTTC. V and J are TRBV5-4 and TRBJ2-7; 10 bases fit TRBD2. The junction had 6 bases not matched to a gene; V was cut back by 0 bases and J by 3 bases. The CDR3 spans 16 residues. CDR1 SGHNT and CDR2 YYREEE come from the germline V gene (reference sequence).

The rearrangement joins TRBV4-2 to TRBJ2-3; 8 bases are shared with TRBD1. The CDR3 is made up of 17 amino acids. The germline V gene encodes CDR1 LGHNA and CDR2 YNFKEQ. V was pared by 0 bases and J by 3 bases, with 8 bases of the junction left unmatched. The CDR3: CASSQEGRTGSTDTQYF. DNA for the CDR3: TGTGCCAGCAGCCAAGAGGGTAGGACAGGGTCAACAGATACGCAGTATTTT.

The chain employs TRBV7-6 and TRBJ2-3; 7 bases fit TRBD1. The CDR3 is 14 amino acids. With V trimmed by 5 bases and J by 6 bases, 8 bases remained unmatched. The V gene's germline CDR1 is SGHVS and CDR2 FNYEAQ. In DNA form, the CDR3 reads TGTGCCAGCAGCCCGAACAGGGGCAGGGATACGCAGTATTTT. Amino acid sequence: CASSPNRGRDTQYF.

The CDR3 loop reads CASRELTGINEKLFF. CDR3 bases: TGTGCCAGCAGGGAACTGACAGGAATTAATGAAAAACTGTTTTTT. The chain joins TRBV6-5 to TRBJ1-4; a weak D match, TRBD1 (6 bases). Germline CDR1 and CDR2: MNHEY and SVGAGI. Trimming stripped 6 bases from V and 4 bases from J, with 15 bases between. The CDR3 runs to 15 residues.